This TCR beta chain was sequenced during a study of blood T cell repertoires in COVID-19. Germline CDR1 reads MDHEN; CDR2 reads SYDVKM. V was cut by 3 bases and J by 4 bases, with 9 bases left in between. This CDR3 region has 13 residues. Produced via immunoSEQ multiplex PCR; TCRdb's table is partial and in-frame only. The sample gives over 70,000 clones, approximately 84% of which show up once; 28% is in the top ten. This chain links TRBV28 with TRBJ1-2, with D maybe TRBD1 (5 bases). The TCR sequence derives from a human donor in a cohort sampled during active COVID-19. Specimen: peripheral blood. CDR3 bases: TGTGCCAGCAGTTTGACAGAGCTCTATGGCTACACCTTC. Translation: CASSLTELYGYTF.